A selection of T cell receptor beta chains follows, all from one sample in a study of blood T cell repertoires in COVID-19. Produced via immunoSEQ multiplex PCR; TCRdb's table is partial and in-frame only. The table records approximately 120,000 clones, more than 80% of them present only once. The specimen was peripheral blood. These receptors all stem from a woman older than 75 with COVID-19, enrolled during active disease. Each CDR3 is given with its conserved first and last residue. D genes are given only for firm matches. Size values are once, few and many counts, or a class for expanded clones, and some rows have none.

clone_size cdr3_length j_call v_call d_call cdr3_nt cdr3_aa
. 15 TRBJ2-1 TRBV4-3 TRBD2 TGCGCCAGCAGCGGACGGCTAGCGGGAGTCAATGAGCAGTTCTTC CASSGRLAGVNEQFF
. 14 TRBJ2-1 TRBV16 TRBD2 TGTGCCAGCAGCCAACCCGGGACTAACAATGAGCAGTTCTTC CASSQPGTNNEQFF
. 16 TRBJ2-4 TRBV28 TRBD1 TGTGCCAGCCACCCCACAGGGGTGATGGCCAAAAACATTCAGTACTTC CASHPTGVMAKNIQYF
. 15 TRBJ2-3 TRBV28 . TGTGCCAGCAGTAACCGTGGGGGCGGCACAGATACGCAGTATTTT CASSNRGGGTDTQYF
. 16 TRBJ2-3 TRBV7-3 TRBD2 TGTGCCAGCAGCCGGGAGGGGGACACCCTCACAGATACGCAGTATTTT CASSREGDTLTDTQYF
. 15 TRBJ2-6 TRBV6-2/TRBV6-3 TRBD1 TGTGCCAGCAGTTGGGACAGCTCTGGGGCCAACGTCCTGACTTTC CASSWDSSGANVLTF
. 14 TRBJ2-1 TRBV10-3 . TGTGCCATCAGTGGGGGCACATCCCACAATGAGCAGTTCTTC CAISGGTSHNEQFF
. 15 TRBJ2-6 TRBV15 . TGTGCCACCAGCTTAGGGGGTTATGGGGCCAACGTCCTGACTTTC CATSLGGYGANVLTF
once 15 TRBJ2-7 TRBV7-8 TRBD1 TGTGCCAGCAGCTTAGCAGACAGGGTTGGATACGAGCAGTACTTC CASSLADRVGYEQYF
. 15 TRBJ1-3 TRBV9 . TGTGCCAGCAACCCCCGCGGGACGCCGGGAAACACCATATATTTT CASNPRGTPGNTIYF
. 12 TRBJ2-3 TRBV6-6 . TGTGCCAGCAGCGAGTTAGTGGATACGCAGTATTTT CASSELVDTQYF
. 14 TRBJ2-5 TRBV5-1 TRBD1 TGCGCCAGCAGCGCCGGGACAGGTTTAGAGACCCAGTACTTC CASSAGTGLETQYF
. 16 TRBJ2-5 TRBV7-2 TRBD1 TGTGCCAGCAGCTTAGCTCCGGGACAGGGAGGGGAGACCCAGTACTTC CASSLAPGQGGETQYF
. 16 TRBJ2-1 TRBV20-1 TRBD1 TGCAGTGCTAGTTTCTCGACCGGGACAGGTATGAATGAGCAGTTCTTC CSASFSTGTGMNEQFF
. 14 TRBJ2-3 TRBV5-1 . TGCGCCAGCAGCTCTGGGCCGAGCACAGATACGCAGTATTTT CASSSGPSTDTQYF
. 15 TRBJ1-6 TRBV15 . TGTGCCACCACCCTCGACAGTTCCTATAATTCACCCCTCCACTTT CATTLDSSYNSPLHF
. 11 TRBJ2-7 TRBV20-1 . TGCAGTGCTCGACAGGTCTACGAGCAGTACTTC CSARQVYEQYF
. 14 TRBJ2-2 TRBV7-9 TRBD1 TGTGCCAGCAGCAGGGGACAGGGGTTCGAGGAGCTGTTTTTT CASSRGQGFEELFF
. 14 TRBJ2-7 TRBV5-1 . TGCGCCTCCACCCCGGGGAGTAGCTCCTACGAGCAGTACTTC CASTPGSSSYEQYF
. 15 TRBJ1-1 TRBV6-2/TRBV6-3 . TGTGCCAGCAGTTACTCGATTGCGGGGAACACTGAAGCTTTCTTT CASSYSIAGNTEAFF
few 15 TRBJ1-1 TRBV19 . TGTGCCAGTAGCCTCGGATTGGCGGGGAACACTGAAGCTTTCTTT CASSLGLAGNTEAFF
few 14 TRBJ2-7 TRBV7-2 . TGTGCCAGCAGCTCCCGGTCGAACGGCTACGAGCAGTACTTC CASSSRSNGYEQYF
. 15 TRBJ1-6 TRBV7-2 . TGTGCCAGCAGCTTAAGGGACTGGGGGACGGAACCCCTCCACTTT CASSLRDWGTEPLHF
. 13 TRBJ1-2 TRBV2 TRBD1 TGTGCCAGCAGTGAAGGACAGGGCTATGGCTACACCTTC CASSEGQGYGYTF
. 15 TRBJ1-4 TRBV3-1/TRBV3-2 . TGTGCCAGCAGCCAGATGGGAGAGACTAATGAAAAACTGTTTTTT CASSQMGETNEKLFF
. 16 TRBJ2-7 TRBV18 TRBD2 TGTGCCAGCTCACCAAACCCTCTAGCGGGGAGTTACGAGCAGTACTTC CASSPNPLAGSYEQYF
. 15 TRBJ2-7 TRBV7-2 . TGTGCCAGCAGCTTCCGGGACTGGGGGATCGGGGAGCAGTACTTC CASSFRDWGIGEQYF
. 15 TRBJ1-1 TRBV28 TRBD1 TGTGCCAGCAGTTTATTAACAGGGGAGAACACTGAAGCTTTCTTT CASSLLTGENTEAFF
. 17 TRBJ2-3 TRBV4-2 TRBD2 TGTGCCAGCAGCCAAGATTCCACGGGAGGGCCTACAGATACGCAGTATTTT CASSQDSTGGPTDTQYF
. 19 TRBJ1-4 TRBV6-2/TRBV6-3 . TGTGCCAGCAGTTACTCGAGAAAAATCCGACAGCCGTCTAATGAAAAACTGTTTTTT CASSYSRKIRQPSNEKLFF
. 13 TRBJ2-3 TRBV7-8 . TGTGCCAGCAACTGGGCAGGGGCAGATACGCAGTATTTT CASNWAGADTQYF
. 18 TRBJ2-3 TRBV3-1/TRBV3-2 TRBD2 TGTGCCAGCAGCCAAGTAGGACTAGCGGGAGAAATAAGAGATACGCAGTATTTT CASSQVGLAGEIRDTQYF
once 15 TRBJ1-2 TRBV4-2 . TGTGCCAGCAGCCAAGATGGGATTGTGTTGGGGCCCTACACCTTC CASSQDGIVLGPYTF
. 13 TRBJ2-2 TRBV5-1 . TGCGCCAGCAGTTCCAGGGTCACCGGGGAGCTGTTTTTT CASSSRVTGELFF
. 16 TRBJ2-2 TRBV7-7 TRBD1 TGTGCTAGCAGCCCCCGGACAGGATTAAACACCGGGGAGCTGTTTTTT CASSPRTGLNTGELFF
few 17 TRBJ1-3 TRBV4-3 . TGCGCCAGCAGCCTCCATCGGGGGGGGACTGCTGGAAACACCATATATTTT CASSLHRGGTAGNTIYF
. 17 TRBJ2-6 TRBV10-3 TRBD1 TGTGCCATCAGAGGGGGACAGGGGCTCTCTGGGGCCAACGTCCTGACTTTC CAIRGGQGLSGANVLTF
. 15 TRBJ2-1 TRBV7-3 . TGTGCCAGCAGCTTAACGGCGACTGGGTACAATGAGCAGTTCTTC CASSLTATGYNEQFF
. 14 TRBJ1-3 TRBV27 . TGTGCCAGCAGTGAGACAGGCTCTGGAAACACCATATATTTT CASSETGSGNTIYF
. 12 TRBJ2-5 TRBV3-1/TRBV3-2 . TGTGCCAGCAGCCAAGGGCAGGAGACCCAGTACTTC CASSQGQETQYF
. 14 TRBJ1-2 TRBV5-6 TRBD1 TGTGCCAGCAGCTTTGGACAGGCTAACTATGGCTACACCTTC CASSFGQANYGYTF
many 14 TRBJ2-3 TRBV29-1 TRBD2 TGCAGCGCCGGGTCCCTAGCGGGGAGAGATACGCAGTATTTT CSAGSLAGRDTQYF